The clone carrying this T cell receptor (beta chain) was picked up many times. Its antigen is not known. Patients were aged 18 to 65, had disease duration under 2 months, and had newly diagnosed hyperthyroidism. These data are taken from a study of T cells in Graves' hyperthyroidism and ophthalmopathy. In the study overall: Peripheral blood was drawn at first diagnosis, prior to all treatment.

There were TCR beta CDR3 regions amplified from RNA transcripts. The HTBI primer set drove a first-round RT-PCR of the TCR CDR3. Each CDR3 protein gets one entry after TCRdb re-called the multiplex PCR reads with MiXCR. The sample records hundreds of thousands of distinct CDR3 sequences, 35% to 45% being singletons. Study-level results: A model using 13 V-J features told ophthalmopathy apart from stable hyperthyroidism. The model forecast ophthalmopathy, anticipating it by a median approximately 6 months before onset.

The CDR3 totals 15 residues. V dropped 3 bases and J dropped 0; count of bases not matched to a gene: 4. CDR1 is DFQATT and CDR2 is SNEGSKA in the germline V gene (reference sequence). The sequenced sample was blood. The chain links TRBV20-1 to TRBJ1-5, with TRBD1 matching over 8 bases. The sequence came from a man aged 18 to 29 with Graves' hyperthyroidism. The CDR3 DNA reads TGCAGTGCTAGCCTCGGGACAGGTAGCAATCAGCCCCAGCATTTT. It translates to CSASLGTGSNQPQHF.